Detailed here is one TCR beta chain. What it binds is unknown. PCR involved 60 Vbeta and 13 Jbeta primers. Repertoires were generated with immunoSEQ multiplex PCR, while TCRdb's copy carries only in-frame clones and drops some. The table has about 180,000 clones, more than 60% seen once. J was trimmed by 4 bases and V by 4 bases; bases with no gene match: 3. Germline loops: CDR1 SGHRS, CDR2 YFSETQ. The CDR3 extends over 13 amino acids. Among the donors, all were healthy bone marrow donors. The CMV serostatus of this donor was not recorded. The data were obtained in a study of cytomegalovirus exposure and HLA in healthy donors. General study points: Most CMV-associated TCR beta chains appeared HLA-restricted in a later analysis. Researchers reported in a later analysis that common viral pathogens appeared linked to several top clusters.

Sequenced: PBMCs. This sequence joins TRBV5-1 and TRBJ1-1, with TRBD1 matching over 8 bases. This TCR was sampled from a human donor in good health. CDR3 amino acids: CASSGTGGTEAFF. The DNA for the CDR3 is TGCGCCAGCAGCGGAACAGGGGGCACTGAAGCTTTCTTT.